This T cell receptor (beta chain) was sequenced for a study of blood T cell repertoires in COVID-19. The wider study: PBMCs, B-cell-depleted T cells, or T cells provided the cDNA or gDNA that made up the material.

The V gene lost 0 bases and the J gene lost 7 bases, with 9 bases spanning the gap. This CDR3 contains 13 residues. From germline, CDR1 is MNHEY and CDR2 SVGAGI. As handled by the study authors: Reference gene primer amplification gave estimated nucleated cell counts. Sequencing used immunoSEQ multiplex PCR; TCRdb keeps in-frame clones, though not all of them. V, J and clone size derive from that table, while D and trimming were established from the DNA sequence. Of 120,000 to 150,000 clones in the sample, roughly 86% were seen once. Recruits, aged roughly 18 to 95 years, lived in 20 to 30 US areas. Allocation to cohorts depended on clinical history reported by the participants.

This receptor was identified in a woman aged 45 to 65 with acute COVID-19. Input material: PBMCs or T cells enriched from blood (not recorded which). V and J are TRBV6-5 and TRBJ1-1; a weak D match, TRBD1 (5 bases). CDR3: CASSYSYDSEAFF. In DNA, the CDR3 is TGTGCCAGCAGTTACTCCTATGACAGTGAAGCTTTCTTT.